These T cell receptor beta chains were read from a single sample in a study of blood T cell repertoires in COVID-19. Repertoires were generated with immunoSEQ multiplex PCR, while TCRdb's copy carries only in-frame clones and drops some. The data show over 200,000 clones, 65% to 85% seen once. The sequenced sample was PBMCs or T cells enriched from blood (not recorded which). Every receptor here comes from a woman in her thirties or forties who had recovered from COVID-19. CDR3s include the opening cysteine and the closing phenylalanine or tryptophan. A D gene is named only where the DNA matches it firmly. Rows may omit the clone size; those that give it use once, few, many or a size class.

cdr3_aa	cdr3_nt	v_call	j_call	cdr3_length	clone_size	d_call
CASSPGREQPQHF	TGTGCCAGCAGCCCCGGGAGGGAACAGCCCCAGCATTTT	TRBV27	TRBJ1-5	13	-	-
CASSFVGEDYGYTF	TGTGCCAGCAGCTTTGTGGGGGAGGACTATGGCTACACCTTC	TRBV5-4	TRBJ1-2	14	-	-
CASSQEAGVGSGNTIYF	TGTGCCAGCAGCCAAGAAGCAGGGGTGGGCTCTGGAAACACCATATATTTT	TRBV3-1/TRBV3-2	TRBJ1-3	17	-	-
CAWSVGGSVSGNTIYF	TGTGCCTGGAGTGTAGGCGGGTCCGTGTCTGGAAACACCATATATTTT	TRBV30	TRBJ1-3	16	-	-
CASSSITGTSGYEQFF	TGTGCCAGCAGCTCAATTACCGGGACTAGTGGGTATGAGCAGTTCTTC	TRBV11-2	TRBJ2-1	16	-	TRBD2
CASSGGDLNTEAFF	TGCGCCAGCAGCGGAGGGGATTTGAACACTGAAGCTTTCTTT	TRBV5-1	TRBJ1-1	14	-	-
CASSSGQGALHGELFF	TGTGCCAGCAGCTCTGGACAGGGGGCGCTCCACGGGGAGCTGTTTTTT	TRBV3-1/TRBV3-2	TRBJ2-2	16	-	TRBD1
CPGSRTSGRMDTQYF	TGTCCTGGGAGCAGGACTAGCGGGAGAATGGATACGCAGTATTTT	TRBV22-1	TRBJ2-3	15	-	-
CATSDLGGDYGYTF	TGTGCCACCAGTGATTTAGGTGGAGACTATGGCTACACCTTC	TRBV24-1	TRBJ1-2	14	-	-
CATSRDRETQYF	TGTGCCACCAGCAGAGACAGGGAGACCCAGTACTTC	TRBV15	TRBJ2-5	12	-	-
CASSYGQGDGYTF	TGTGCCAGCAGTTACGGGCAGGGGGACGGCTACACCTTC	TRBV6-2/TRBV6-3	TRBJ1-2	13	few	TRBD1
CASSRSSYNEQFF	TGTGCCAGCTCGAGGAGCTCCTACAATGAGCAGTTCTTC	TRBV9	TRBJ2-1	13	few	-